Presented here are 20 T cell receptor beta chains from one specimen sequenced in a study of post-analysis software for immune sequencing data. Notes on the study in general: Higher frequency in patients than in controls was seen for about 5 TRBV segments, with TRBV5-6, TRBV5-1 and TRBV20-1 among them.

These TCRs' antigens remain unknown. cDNA libraries of TCR beta carried unique molecular identifiers. MiXCR, run by TCRdb on the PCR reads, gives a single entry per CDR3 protein. The table includes around 770,000 distinct CDR3 sequences, under 60% detected once. Sequences were obtained from blood. The receptors derive from a girl under 18 with multiple sclerosis.

This clonotype turned up a few times. The chain has TRBV5-1 and TRBJ2-6; no clear D gene. Trimming removed 0 bases from V and 0 bases from J, with 7 bases in between. The CDR3 runs 16 residues. Looked up from germline, CDR1 is SGHRS and CDR2 is YFSETQ. CDR3 in DNA: TGCGCCAGCAGCTTGGAGGGCAGCTCTGGGGCCAACGTCCTGACTTTC. Translation gives CASSLEGSSGANVLTF.

The genes are TRBV6-2 or TRBV6-3 and TRBJ1-2, with D maybe TRBD1 (5 bases). Germline lookup yields CDR1 MNHEY and CDR2 SVGEGT. CDR3 size: 13 residues. The V end lost 6 bases, the J end lost 7 bases, and 15 bases lay between the germline ends. The CDR3 region is CASRDTQGRGYTF. The CDR3 nucleotides read TGTGCCAGCAGGGACACGCAGGGACGTGGCTACACCTTC.

The chain couples TRBV20-1 to TRBJ1-5; possibly TRBD1 for D (6 bases). This CDR3 is built from 13 residues. V was clipped by 6 bases and J by 3 bases, with 12 bases between them. Germline loops: CDR1 DFQATT, CDR2 SNEGSKA (reference sequence). The CDR3 coding sequence is TGCAGTGCCACGACAGGCCTCAATCAGCCCCAGCATTTT. This sequence encodes CSATTGLNQPQHF.

This clonotype was observed a few times. This chain joins TRBV7-9 and TRBJ1-4; a weak D match, TRBD1 (6 bases). The CDR3 runs to 16 residues. The germline V gene encodes CDR1 SEHNR and CDR2 FQNEAQ (reference sequence). Deletions cut 6 bases from V and 7 bases from J, with 21 bases between. CDR3 amino acids: CASRRRPGHDSEKLFF. In DNA, the CDR3 is TGTGCCAGCAGGAGAAGGCCGGGACACGACTCTGAAAAACTGTTTTTT.

The rearrangement joins TRBV4-1 to TRBJ2-4; maybe TRBD1 (6 bases). The end of the DNA fits TRBJ2-7 better, so the J call may be wrong. The CDR3 runs 14 residues. The germline CDR1 and CDR2 sequences are MGHRA and YSYEKL. CDR3 residues: CASSRPDSLYEQYF. For the CDR3, the DNA is TGCGCCAGCAGCCGTCCGGACAGCCTCTACGAGCAGTACTTC.

V and J are TRBV20-1 and TRBJ2-1; a possible D gene is TRBD2 (6 bases). Trimming took 4 bases from V and 6 from J, leaving 16 bases between them. The CDR3 has 14 amino acids. CDR1 and CDR2 from the germline V gene are DFQATT and SNEGSKA (reference sequence). The CDR3 loop reads CSATAGTFCNEQFF. DNA of the CDR3: TGCAGTGCTACCGCCGGGACTTTCTGCAATGAGCAGTTCTTC.

The chain joins TRBV20-1 to TRBJ2-1; 8 positions agree with TRBD2. V shed 0 bases and J 10 bases; nucleotides not matched to a gene: 8. Germline CDR1 reads DFQATT; CDR2 reads SNEGSKA (reference sequence). CDR3 size: 14 residues. CDR3 DNA sequence: TGCAGTGCTAGAGATTTCGGACTAGCCGTCGAGCAGTTCTTC. Protein sequence: CSARDFGLAVEQFF.

This clonotype was detected a few times. The chain recombines TRBV20-1 with TRBJ1-1; tentative D call: TRBD1 (5 bases). The germline V and J ends were trimmed by 0 bases and 2 bases, with 10 bases remaining between them. Germline values: CDR1 DFQATT, CDR2 SNEGSKA (reference sequence). This CDR3 has 14 amino acids. The CDR3 loop is CSARDLGVNTEAFF. As DNA, the CDR3 is TGCAGTGCTAGAGATTTGGGGGTTAACACTGAAGCTTTCTTT.

This clonotype is a singleton in its sample. The chain uses TRBV3-1 and TRBJ2-2; D call uncertain. The CDR3 consists of 14 residues. V lost 3 bases to trimming and J lost 0 bases, with 5 bases between them. Germline values: CDR1 LGHDT, CDR2 YNNKEL (reference sequence). CDR3 region: CASSQNTNTGELFF. CDR3 nucleotide sequence: TGTGCCAGCAGCCAGAACACGAACACCGGGGAGCTGTTTTTT.

This clonotype has only a few counts. CDR3 amino acids: CASSLGQAVGYTF. DNA for the CDR3: TGTGCCAGCAGCTTAGGACAGGCCGTCGGCTACACCTTC. This rearrangement joins TRBV7-9 to TRBJ1-2, with TRBD1 as a possible D gene (6 bases). The CDR3 has 13 amino acids. Germline CDR1 and CDR2: SEHNR and FQNEAQ (reference sequence). Trimming stripped 1 base from V and 8 bases from J, with 11 bases between.

The chain has TRBV25-1 and TRBJ2-7, with a weak D call TRBD2 (5 bases). The DNA end favors TRBJ2-5, so the J call may be wrong. Germline V gives CDR1 MGHDK, CDR2 SYGVNS. The CDR3 covers 16 residues. CDR3 sequence (DNA): TGTGCCAGCAGTAACCCTTTCCGGGGAGCTCAAGAGACCCAGTACTTC. This encodes CASSNPFRGAQETQYF.

Only a few counts were recorded for this clonotype. The rearrangement links TRBV10-3 to TRBJ2-1, with 8 bases matching TRBD2. V gave up 3 bases and J gave up 7 bases; unmatched junction bases: 2. This CDR3 comprises 13 residues. Germline loops: CDR1 ENHRY, CDR2 SYGVKD. Written as DNA, the CDR3 is TGTGCCATCAGTGACGCGGGAGGTAATGAGCAGTTCTTC. Its protein product is CAISDAGGNEQFF.

The rearrangement uses TRBV20-1 and TRBJ1-3; perhaps TRBD1 as D (5 bases). The V gene's germline CDR1 is DFQATT and CDR2 SNEGSKA (reference sequence). This CDR3 spans 13 amino acids. CDR3 nucleotide sequence: TGCAGCGCCCAGGGTAGCTCTGGAAACACCATATATTTT. Translated: CSAQGSSGNTIYF.

This clonotype turned up a few times. This chain connects TRBV20-1 to TRBJ2-4; 7 bases match TRBD1. The J call could be wrong; TRBJ2-7 is a better fit for the DNA end. The germline gives CDR1 DFQATT, CDR2 SNEGSKA (reference sequence). The CDR3 is 12 residues long. In DNA form, the CDR3 reads TGCAGTGCTAGAGGCGACAGGGCCGAGCAGTACTTC. Encoded protein: CSARGDRAEQYF.

This clonotype came up a few times. This chain joins TRBV5-1 and TRBJ2-5; the match to TRBD2 covers 9 bases. The DNA end is more similar to TRBJ2-7, so the J call may be wrong. From germline, CDR1 is SGHRS and CDR2 YFSETQ. The CDR3 totals 15 residues. The DNA of the CDR3 is TGCGCCAGCAGCTTGGGGACTAGCGTTTTGTACGAGCAGTACTTC. It specifies CASSLGTSVLYEQYF.

V gene TRBV10-3 combines with J gene TRBJ2-5; TRBD1 is a possible D gene (7 bases). V shed 3 bases and J shed 11 bases, with 28 bases lying between them. The CDR3 runs 17 residues. CDR1 ENHRY and CDR2 SYGVKD come from the germline V gene. CDR3 loop: CAISDHRKGTVTGEQYF. The CDR3 coding sequence is TGTGCCATCAGTGACCATCGAAAGGGGACAGTCACGGGAGAGCAGTACTTC.

This clonotype has a handful of counts. The chain is built from TRBV28 and TRBJ1-6; possibly TRBD1 for D (5 bases). The CDR3 spans 15 residues. V was clipped by 2 bases and J by 2 bases, with 7 bases between them. CDR1 MDHEN and CDR2 SYDVKM come from the germline V gene. The CDR3 loop reads CASSLQGPYNSPLHF. In nucleotides, the CDR3 is TGTGCCAGCAGTTTACAGGGACCCTATAATTCACCCCTCCACTTT.

This clonotype was recorded once. The chain recombines TRBV15 with TRBJ1-5; no definite D call. CDR1 is LNHNV, CDR2 YYDKDF, per germline (reference sequence). V lost 1 base and J 9 bases, leaving 13 bases between the germline ends. This CDR3 has 14 residues. The DNA of the CDR3 is TGTGCCACCAGCAGAGGACAAATTGGTCTGCCCCAGCATTTT. Protein product: CATSRGQIGLPQHF.

As to this clonotype: This may be a read error: a much more frequent sequence differs by one nucleotide. The V call is TRBV14, the J call TRBJ2-3, with D maybe TRBD1 (5 bases). Germline V CDR1 and CDR2: SGHDN, FVKESK. The CDR3 length is 17 residues. Trimming took off 0 bases at V and 4 bases at J, with 17 bases between the two ends. In DNA form, the CDR3 reads TGTGCCAGCAGCCAAGACTCCGCAGGGCAGGGCGCAGATACGCAGTATTTT. This gives the protein CASSQDSAGQGADTQYF.

The table lists this clonotype with a few counts. At one boundary the junction diverges from the germline segment, which might be a read error. The chain carries TRBV7-9 and TRBJ2-1; 9 bases map to TRBD2. Germline CDR1 SEHNR, CDR2 FQNEAQ (reference sequence). The CDR3 contains 16 residues. The CDR3 reads CASSLAGLASYNEQFF. Written as DNA, the CDR3 is TGTGCCAGCAGCCTAGCCGGACTAGCGTCGTACAATGAGCAGTTCTTC.